Below are 29 T cell receptor beta chains sequenced from a single sample in a study of identical twins. TCRdb re-derived calls from the 5' RACE reads in MiXCR, one entry per CDR3 protein. Here the sample spans hundreds of thousands of distinct CDR3 sequences, about 12% being singletons. The same sample was also studied in work on yellow fever vaccine responses in identical twins.

Input material: PBMCs. All receptors come from a woman aged 18-29 years in good health.

The rearrangement links TRBV11-2 to TRBJ2-7; tentatively, D is TRBD1 (6 bases). The germline V and J ends were trimmed by 1 base and 3 bases, with 16 bases remaining between them. The V gene's germline CDR1 is SGHAT and CDR2 FQNNGV. CDR3 length: 16 amino acids. DNA for the CDR3: TGTGCCAGCAGCTTAGTACCGACAGGTGGGAACTACGAGCAGTACGTC. Protein: CASSLVPTGGNYEQYV.

In its sample, this clonotype was seen a few times. This chain connects TRBV6-1 to TRBJ2-7, with D perhaps being TRBD1 or TRBD2 (7 bases each). Per the germline V gene, CDR1 is MNHNS and CDR2 is SASEGT. This CDR3 is 16 amino acids long. V lost 6 bases to trimming and J lost 0 bases, with 18 bases between them. CDR3 sequence reads: CASRARGGRSSYEQYV. CDR3 DNA: TGTGCCAGCAGAGCCAGGGGGGGCCGAAGCTCCTACGAGCAGTACGTC.

V is TRBV4-1 and J is TRBJ2-3, with TRBD2 matching 7 bases. CDR3 size: 14 residues. V was clipped by 8 bases and J by 8 bases; unmatched bases: 13. From germline, CDR1 is MGHRA and CDR2 YSYEKL. As DNA, the CDR3 is TGCGCCAGCCAGGCGGGAGAGAGGGTTGGTACGCAGTATTTT. It encodes CASQAGERVGTQYF.

J is TRBJ2-7 and V is TRBV6-5; 10 bases map to TRBD2. Germline V gives CDR1 MNHEY, CDR2 SVGAGI. After removal of 2 bases from V and 6 bases from J, the junction contained 7 bases not matched to a gene. This CDR3 comprises 15 residues. As DNA, the CDR3 is TGTGCCAGCAGTTACGGGGCTAGCGGGAGAGCCGAGCAGTACTTC. Translating gives CASSYGASGRAEQYF.

This clonotype has a handful of counts. V usage is TRBV5-1 and J usage is TRBJ2-1; 7 bases align to TRBD1. Germline V CDR1 and CDR2: SGHRS, YFSETQ. The CDR3 is 15 amino acids. Trimming took 1 base from V and 3 from J; bases not matched to a gene: 4. CDR3: CASSLQGDLYNEQFF. The CDR3 DNA reads as TGCGCCAGCAGCTTGCAGGGGGACCTCTACAATGAGCAGTTCTTC.

The chain uses TRBV12-3 or TRBV12-4 and TRBJ2-7, with TRBD2 matching 7 bases. After removal of 4 bases from V and 0 bases from J, the junction contained 6 bases not matched to a gene. The CDR3 consists of 15 residues. CDR3 region: CASSYSGWASYEQYF. The CDR3 DNA reads as TGTGCCAGCAGTTATAGCGGGTGGGCCTCCTACGAGCAGTACTTC.

This clonotype was found a few times. The V and J genes are TRBV5-1 and TRBJ2-5; D gene unclear. In germline, CDR1 is SGHRS, CDR2 YFSETQ. Trimming took off 2 bases at V and 2 bases at J, with 16 bases between the two ends. The CDR3 consists of 16 residues. The CDR3: CASSFVPEPHQETQYF. The CDR3, as DNA: TGCGCCAGCAGCTTTGTGCCAGAGCCCCATCAAGAGACCCAGTACTTC.

The chain recombines TRBV3-1 with TRBJ2-1; a possible D gene is TRBD1 (5 bases). In germline, CDR1 is LGHDT, CDR2 YNNKEL (reference sequence). The V and J ends lost 0 bases and 3 bases respectively, with 6 bases between them. This CDR3 spans 14 amino acids. CDR3 sequence: CASSQDRVYNEQFF. The CDR3 DNA is TGTGCCAGCAGCCAAGACAGGGTCTACAATGAGCAGTTCTTC.

The V call is TRBV12-3 or TRBV12-4, the J call TRBJ2-5; TRBD1 is a possible D gene (5 bases). Deletions cut 1 base from V and 1 base from J, with 10 bases between. The CDR3 consists of 15 residues. This CDR3 reads CASSLEGPFQETQYF. In DNA, the CDR3 is TGTGCCAGCAGTTTAGAGGGGCCCTTCCAAGAGACCCAGTACTTC.

V is TRBV20-1 and J is TRBJ2-2; D is uncertain. From germline, CDR1 is DFQATT and CDR2 SNEGSKA (reference sequence). Trimming removed 3 bases at V and 5 bases at J, with 13 bases between. The CDR3 spans 14 residues. The CDR3 reads CSASGVSGTGELFF. Written as DNA, the CDR3 is TGCAGTGCTAGTGGGGTATCCGGGACCGGGGAGCTGTTTTTT.

The chain uses TRBV3-1 and TRBJ2-5; 8 bases match TRBD2. Germline V gene lookup returns CDR1 LGHDT and CDR2 YNNKEL (reference sequence). Trimming removed 7 bases from V and 5 bases from J; junction bases left unmatched: 12. CDR3 size: 15 residues. CDR3 amino acids: CASTPSRGVWETQYF. The CDR3, as DNA: TGTGCCAGCACCCCCTCGCGGGGGGTGTGGGAGACCCAGTACTTC.

This rearrangement joins TRBV24-1 to TRBJ2-2, with 9 bases lining up with TRBD1. The CDR3 runs to 16 residues. CDR1 is KGHDR and CDR2 is SFDVKD in the germline V gene. V shed 5 bases, J shed 5 bases, and the junction held 8 bases outside the gene matches. Here the CDR3 DNA reads TGTGCCACCAGTGTCCTGGGACAGGGATCGACCGGGGAGCTGTTTTTT. Its protein is CATSVLGQGSTGELFF.

The chain has TRBV11-2 and TRBJ1-1, with D unresolved. Trimming stripped 4 bases from V and 0 bases from J, with 15 bases between. Germline CDR1 SGHAT, CDR2 FQNNGV. The CDR3 length is 16 residues. CDR3 DNA sequence: TGTGCCAGCAGCTGGCCTCCGAGACAATTGAACACTGAAGCTTTCTTT. This sequence encodes CASSWPPRQLNTEAFF. Full variable domain (rest looked up from reference TRBV11-2 and TRBJ1-1): EAGVAQSPRYKIIEKRQSVAFWCNPISGHATLYWYQQILGQGPKLLIQFQNNGVVDDSQLPKDRFSAERLKGVDSTLKIQPAKLEDSAVYLCASSWPPRQLNTEAFFGQGTRLTVV.

V is TRBV5-6 and J is TRBJ2-2; 14 bases are a match to TRBD2. The germline V gene has CDR1 SGHDT and CDR2 YYEEEE. Trimming at V came to 3 bases and at J to 5 bases, leaving 9 bases not matched to a gene. This CDR3 is 18 amino acids long. CDR3: CASSSNSGLAGDTGELFF. The CDR3 bases are TGTGCCAGCAGCTCCAACTCGGGACTAGCGGGAGATACCGGGGAGCTGTTTTTT.

The chain couples TRBV24-1 to TRBJ2-1, with TRBD1 matching 10 bases. There are 17 residues in the CDR3. Trimming took 2 bases from V and 10 from J; bases not matched to a gene: 13. Per the germline V gene, CDR1 is KGHDR and CDR2 is SFDVKD. The DNA of the CDR3 is TGTGCCACCAGTGATTCGTCGAGGGACAGGGGTAGAGGGGAGCAGTTCTTC. Amino acids: CATSDSSRDRGRGEQFF.

This sequence joins TRBV5-1 and TRBJ2-2; maybe TRBD2 (7 bases). This CDR3 has 17 amino acids. The germline CDR1 and CDR2 sequences are SGHRS and YFSETQ. The germline V and J ends were trimmed by 5 bases and 0 bases, with 17 bases remaining between them. The CDR3 sequence: CASRSLGGATNTGELFF. The CDR3, as DNA: TGCGCCAGCAGGAGTCTAGGGGGGGCAACGAACACCGGGGAGCTGTTTTTT. The whole variable domain, filled in from reference TRBV5-1 and TRBJ2-2, reads KAGVTQTPRYLIKTRGQQVTLSCSPISGHRSVSWYQQTPGQGLQFLFEYFSETQRNKGNFPGRFSGRQFSNSRSEMNVSTLELGDSALYLCASRSLGGATNTGELFFGEGSRLTVL.

The rearrangement joins TRBV7-6 to TRBJ2-1, with D unclear. Looked up from germline, CDR1 is SGHVS and CDR2 is FNYEAQ. This CDR3 region has 14 residues. Trimming stripped 2 bases from V and 3 bases from J, with 8 bases between. The CDR3 DNA reads as TGTGCCAGCAGCTTAACCGCGGTCTACAATGAGCAGTTCTTC. It encodes CASSLTAVYNEQFF.

The chain links TRBV7-3 to TRBJ2-5; 7 bases line up with TRBD1. The junction had 23 bases not matched to a gene; V was cut back by 5 bases and J by 5 bases. The CDR3 contains 19 residues. The germline V gene has CDR1 SGHTA and CDR2 FQGTGA. In DNA form, the CDR3 reads TGTGCCAGCAGCCGAAATAAGGGGGACAGCAACCTCGTATCGGAGACCCAGTACTTC. Its protein product is CASSRNKGDSNLVSETQYF.

The V call is TRBV20-1, the J call TRBJ2-1; the match to TRBD2 covers 10 bases. With 3 bases clipped from V and 7 bases from J, the junction kept 12 bases outside the gene matches. Germline loops: CDR1 DFQATT, CDR2 SNEGSKA (reference sequence). The CDR3 covers 16 residues. The DNA of the CDR3 is TGCAGTGCTAGTAGGCTTCGGAGCGGGAGGGCTAATGAGCAGTTCTTC. It is translated as CSASRLRSGRANEQFF.

The chain employs TRBV9 and TRBJ2-7; the match to TRBD2 covers 11 bases. Germline-derived CDR1 and CDR2 are SGDLS and YYNGEE. This CDR3 spans 16 amino acids. V was clipped by 1 base and J by 6 bases; unmatched bases: 9. CDR3 bases: TGTGCCAGCAGCGTATCTTTGGGACTAGCGGCGGGCGAGCAGTACTTC. It codes for CASSVSLGLAAGEQYF.

This clonotype was found a few times. The chain couples TRBV20-1 to TRBJ1-2; D gene uncertain. V lost 3 bases to trimming and J lost 3 bases, with 11 bases between them. Germline-derived CDR1 and CDR2 are DFQATT and SNEGSKA (reference sequence). CDR3 size: 13 residues. The CDR3 nucleotides are TGCAGTGCTAGGTACCGTACCTACTATGGCTACACCTTC. As protein: CSARYRTYYGYTF.

This clonotype was recorded a few times. The chain couples TRBV5-1 to TRBJ2-3; the match to TRBD2 covers 9 bases. Per the germline V gene, CDR1 is SGHRS and CDR2 is YFSETQ. This CDR3 has 17 amino acids. V lost 2 bases, J lost 2 bases, and 9 bases stayed unmatched. As DNA, the CDR3 is TGCGCCAGCAGCTTCTCTCCCCTAGCGGGGAACACAGATACGCAGTATTTT. Protein product: CASSFSPLAGNTDTQYF.

This clonotype has more than one count but fewer than ten. The V and J genes are TRBV5-5 and TRBJ2-1, with D maybe TRBD2 (6 bases). The CDR3 sequence is 15 residues long. The V end was cut by 5 bases, the J end by 6 bases, with 18 bases between. Per germline, CDR1 SGHKS and CDR2 YYEKEE (reference sequence). Here the CDR3 DNA reads TGTGCCAGCAGAGGCGGGACCCTGGTAGGCAATGAGCAGTTCTTC. Translated, it gives CASRGGTLVGNEQFF.

This clonotype came up a few times. The chain carries TRBV20-1 and TRBJ2-7; unclear D gene. Trimming stripped 1 base from V and 2 bases from J, with 12 bases between. Germline V lookup: CDR1 DFQATT, CDR2 SNEGSKA (reference sequence). This CDR3 comprises 14 residues. The CDR3 DNA reads TGCAGTGCTAGAGCTTCTGGACCAGCCTACGAGCAGTACTTC. This gives the protein CSARASGPAYEQYF.

In its sample, this clonotype was seen many times. The genes are TRBV5-1 and TRBJ2-1; TRBD2 aligns across 13 bases. The CDR3 has 16 residues. Germline lookup yields CDR1 SGHRS and CDR2 YFSETQ. Trimming at V came to 4 bases and at J to 0 bases, leaving 1 base not matched to a gene. The CDR3 protein is CASSRTSGSSYNEQFF. The CDR3, as DNA: TGCGCCAGCAGCAGGACTAGCGGGAGCTCCTACAATGAGCAGTTCTTC.

The J gene is TRBJ2-3, the V gene TRBV5-1, with 10 bases that match TRBD1. The germline V gene has CDR1 SGHRS and CDR2 YFSETQ. Germline trimming cut 7 bases from V and 1 base from J; bases unmatched to any gene: 3. The CDR3 extends over 14 amino acids. CDR3 nucleotides: TGCGCCAGCCAGACAGGGGGCGGCACAGATACGCAGTATTTT. Its translation: CASQTGGGTDTQYF.

This clonotype showed up just a few times. This sequence joins TRBV6-1 and TRBJ2-7, with D perhaps TRBD2 (6 bases). Germline CDR1 and CDR2: MNHNS and SASEGT. There are 13 residues in the CDR3. V lost 1 base, J lost 9 bases, and 13 bases lay in between. CDR3 nucleotide sequence: TGTGCCAGCAGTGAAGGGATGGGACTTCGGCAGTACTTC. This gives the protein CASSEGMGLRQYF.

This clonotype was detected only a few times. The chain's CDR3 is CASSLPQLGREWNEQYF. CDR3 sequence (DNA): TGTGCCAGCAGTTTGCCCCAATTAGGGCGGGAGTGGAACGAGCAGTACTTC. The genes are TRBV28 and TRBJ2-7, with 7 bases that match TRBD2. Per germline, CDR1 MDHEN and CDR2 SYDVKM. The ends lost 3 bases at V and 5 bases at J; junction bases unmatched: 16. The CDR3 has 17 residues.

The chain employs TRBV24-1 and TRBJ2-3; D is possibly TRBD1 (6 bases). Germline lookup yields CDR1 KGHDR and CDR2 SFDVKD. The length of the CDR3 is 16 residues. Trimming left V 2 bases short and J 6 bases short, with 17 bases between. The CDR3 DNA sequence: TGTGCCACCAGTGATTCCCAAGGGGGAAGGGGGGATACGCAGTATTTT. It translates to CATSDSQGGRGDTQYF.